This T cell receptor (beta chain) derives from a study of blood T cell repertoires in COVID-19. About the research overall: T cells, B-cell-depleted T cells, or PBMCs provided the cDNA or gDNA that served as material.

The germline V gene encodes CDR1 SGHRS and CDR2 YFSETQ. The CDR3 extends over 15 amino acids. The V segment lost 3 bases and the J segment 15 bases; nucleotides outside the gene matches: 13. Per the study methods: How many nucleated cells were present was estimated from reference gene primer amplification. Libraries were prepared by immunoSEQ multiplex PCR; TCRdb keeps only in-frame clonotypes and omits some of them. V and J calls plus clone size are reproduced from that table; the DNA served to infer D and trimming. The profile shows about 150,000 clones, about 87% of them singletons. This receptor was taken from a man in his 60s with COVID-19, enrolled during active disease. What was sequenced was peripheral blood. The chain links TRBV5-1 to TRBJ2-1, with 12 bases aligning to TRBD2. The CDR3 loop is CASSSELAGGREWFF. The CDR3, as DNA: TGCGCCAGCAGCTCCGAACTAGCGGGGGGCCGAGAGTGGTTCTTC.